A single sample is the source of the 15 T cell receptor beta chains below, sequenced in a study of T cell responses to AZD1222 COVID-19 vaccine. Method: immunoSEQ multiplex PCR; TCRdb's copy keeps in-frame clones and lacks some. The sample yields approximately 65,000 clones, about three quarters seen once. Sample: peripheral blood, taken on day 0 of AZD1222 vaccination. These receptors were obtained from an adult in good health.

The chain couples TRBV9 to TRBJ1-1; no reliable D call. Germline V lookup: CDR1 SGDLS, CDR2 YYNGEE. The CDR3 runs to 14 residues. Trimming removed 0 bases at V and 3 bases at J, with 9 bases between. In DNA, the CDR3 is TGTGCCAGCAGCGTAGGTCTATTGGACACTGAAGCTTTCTTT. Its protein is CASSVGLLDTEAFF.

This clone was counted a single time. The chain couples TRBV7-2 to TRBJ2-7, with 8 positions matching TRBD2. This CDR3 has 15 amino acids. The junction had 5 bases not matched to a gene; V was cut back by 4 bases and J by 0 bases. CDR1 and CDR2 from the germline V gene are SGHTA and FQGNSA. CDR3 sequence reads: CASSSASGGSYEQYF. The CDR3 DNA reads as TGTGCCAGCAGCTCAGCCAGCGGGGGCTCCTACGAGCAGTACTTC.

This sequence joins TRBV4-1 and TRBJ2-1, with 11 nucleotides matching TRBD2. Germline CDR1 is MGHRA and CDR2 is YSYEKL. The CDR3 loop spans 13 amino acids. Trimming took 3 bases from V and 13 from J; bases not matched to a gene: 5. In DNA form, the CDR3 reads TGCGCCAGCAGCCACAGTAGCGGGGGGGAACAGTTCTTC. Translating gives CASSHSSGGEQFF.

This sequence joins TRBV30 and TRBJ1-4; no clear D gene. V shed 5 bases and J shed 0 bases, with 16 bases lying between them. The CDR3 runs to 16 residues. The germline V gene encodes CDR1 GTSNPN and CDR2 SVGIG (reference sequence). The CDR3 sequence is CAWAHRGTPTNEKLFF. The CDR3 region has the DNA TGTGCCTGGGCGCACCGGGGTACGCCAACTAATGAAAAACTGTTTTTT.

The chain recombines TRBV6-7 with TRBJ1-5; unclear D gene. TRBV6-7 is designated an ORF whose function remains uncertain. V lost 4 bases and J lost 5, with 18 bases in between. The length of the CDR3 is 16 residues. The CDR3 DNA sequence: TGTGCCAGCAGTTGGTGGTCGGTACACTCTTATCAGCCCCAGCATTTT. Translating it yields CASSWWSVHSYQPQHF.

The chain couples TRBV2 to TRBJ2-3; TRBD2 aligns across 8 bases. V lost 7 bases to trimming and J lost 1 base; unmatched junction nucleotides: 4. Germline V gives CDR1 SNHLY, CDR2 FYNNEI. CDR3 length: 14 amino acids. The CDR3 protein is CASKAAGGTDTQYF. DNA for the CDR3: TGTGCCAGCAAAGCAGCGGGGGGCACAGATACGCAGTATTTT.

The chain links TRBV10-1 to TRBJ2-7; D may correspond to TRBD1 or TRBD2 (5 bases each). The V end lost 10 bases, the J end lost 0 bases, and 10 bases lay between the germline ends. This CDR3 is built from 12 residues. CDR1 and CDR2 (germline): WNHNN, SYGVQD (reference sequence). CDR3 coding DNA: TGCGCCACTTCAGGGAGCTCCTACGAGCAGTACTTC. Translation gives CATSGSSYEQYF.

V usage is TRBV19 and J usage is TRBJ2-7, with 8 bases that match TRBD1. The CDR3 is 16 amino acids. Germline lookup yields CDR1 LNHDA and CDR2 SQIVND (reference sequence). Losses at the gene ends were 3 bases for V and 4 bases for J; bases not matched to a gene: 11. This chain's CDR3 is CASSMVQGALVYEQYF. CDR3 sequence (DNA): TGTGCCAGTAGTATGGTTCAGGGGGCCTTAGTGTACGAGCAGTACTTC.

The genes are TRBV9 and TRBJ2-5; D gene unclear. Trimming pared 0 bases from V and 7 bases from J, leaving 10 bases between. The CDR3 runs 13 residues. The germline V gene encodes CDR1 SGDLS and CDR2 YYNGEE. The CDR3 reads CASSVVGSGTQYF. Here the CDR3 DNA reads TGTGCCAGCAGCGTAGTGGGTAGTGGGACCCAGTACTTC.

The J gene is TRBJ2-3, the V gene TRBV7-9; D is undetermined. Germline V CDR1 and CDR2: SEHNR, FQNEAQ (reference sequence). V was clipped by 0 bases and J by 3 bases, with 7 bases between them. The CDR3 runs to 14 residues. CDR3 bases: TGTGCCAGCAGCTTAGCGACCGCTACAGATACGCAGTATTTT. Translated: CASSLATATDTQYF.

The chain employs TRBV5-1 and TRBJ2-1; 14 bases fit TRBD2. J was trimmed by 8 bases and V by 4 bases; bases with no gene match: 8. This CDR3 has 16 amino acids. Germline CDR1 and CDR2: SGHRS and YFSETQ. In nucleotides, the CDR3 is TGCGCCAGCAGCACGCGACTAGCGGGGGGGCATTATGAGCAGTTCTTC. Translation: CASSTRLAGGHYEQFF.

The V and J genes are TRBV5-1 and TRBJ2-7, with a tentative D call TRBD1 (6 bases). Germline V gives CDR1 SGHRS, CDR2 YFSETQ. V was shortened by 6 bases and J by 1 base, with 14 bases between the two germline ends. The CDR3 loop spans 14 amino acids. CDR3 residues: CASTPDSFSYEQYF. Here the CDR3 DNA reads TGCGCCAGCACACCGGACAGCTTTTCCTACGAGCAGTACTTC.

V is TRBV30 and J is TRBJ2-6, with a weak D call TRBD1 (6 bases). This CDR3 has 16 amino acids. Trimming cost V 4 bases and J 3 bases, with 16 bases left between them. Germline V lookup: CDR1 GTSNPN, CDR2 SVGIG (reference sequence). CDR3 region: CAWTGAERIGANVLTF. The CDR3 DNA reads as TGTGCCTGGACAGGGGCGGAAAGGATTGGGGCCAACGTCCTGACTTTC.

The chain has TRBV3-1 (or the pseudogene TRBV3-2) and TRBJ2-1; 10 bases line up with TRBD2. CDR1 is LGHDT and CDR2 is YNNKEL in the germline V gene (reference sequence). The ends lost 8 bases at V and 6 bases at J; junction bases unmatched: 7. This CDR3 comprises 14 residues. CDR3 DNA sequence: TGTGCCAGCCGCCTAGCGGGGGCCCCCAATGAGCAGTTCTTC. Residues: CASRLAGAPNEQFF.

The chain combines TRBV6-2 or TRBV6-3 with TRBJ1-6, with D perhaps TRBD1 (6 bases). Germline-derived CDR1 and CDR2 are MNHEY and SVGEGT. CDR3 length: 14 amino acids. V lost 5 bases and J 7 bases, leaving 12 bases between the germline ends. The CDR3 sequence: CASSRGQPNSPLHF. In DNA, the CDR3 is TGTGCCAGCAGTCGAGGACAGCCGAATTCACCCCTCCACTTT.